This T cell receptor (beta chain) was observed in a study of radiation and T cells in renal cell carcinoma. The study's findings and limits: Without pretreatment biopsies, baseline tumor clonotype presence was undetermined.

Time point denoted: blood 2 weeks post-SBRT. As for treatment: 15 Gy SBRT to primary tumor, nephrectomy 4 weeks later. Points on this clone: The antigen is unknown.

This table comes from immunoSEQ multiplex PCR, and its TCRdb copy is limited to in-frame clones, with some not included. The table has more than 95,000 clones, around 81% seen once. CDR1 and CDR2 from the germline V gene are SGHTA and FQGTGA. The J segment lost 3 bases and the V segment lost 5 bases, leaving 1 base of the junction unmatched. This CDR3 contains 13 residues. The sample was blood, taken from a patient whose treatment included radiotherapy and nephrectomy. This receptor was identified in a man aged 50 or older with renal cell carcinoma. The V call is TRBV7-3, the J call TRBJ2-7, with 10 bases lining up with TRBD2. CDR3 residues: CASSPSGGYEQYF. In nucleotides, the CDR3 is TGTGCCAGCAGCCCTAGCGGGGGCTACGAGCAGTACTTC.